This T cell receptor beta chain was found in a study of control samples from healthy donors and cancer patients. Profiling relied on immunoSEQ multiplex PCR, and the TCRdb table lists in-frame clones only, not all of them. The sample yields fewer than 90,000 clones, around 82% seen once. Germline-derived CDR1 and CDR2 are GTSNPN and SVGIG (reference sequence). Trimming cost V 4 bases and J 6 bases; bases outside gene matches: 9. The CDR3 length is 13 residues. The TCR comes from a man aged 50 or older in good health. The sequencing input was blood. This sequence joins TRBV30 and TRBJ2-7, with 7 bases lining up with TRBD1. The CDR3 is CAWTGQPLFEQYF. For the CDR3, the DNA is TGTGCCTGGACGGGACAGCCCTTATTCGAGCAGTACTTC.